These 11 T cell receptor beta chains share one sample of origin, sequenced in a study of blood T cell repertoires in COVID-19. Clones were read by immunoSEQ multiplex PCR, and TCRdb kept only the in-frame ones, dropping some. The sample comprises 120,000 or so clones, about 80% of which are singletons, and about 3.8% rests with the top ten. Sequencing used peripheral blood. These receptors were collected from a woman between 45 and 65 years old with acute or convalescent COVID-19.

The V call is TRBV6-5, the J call TRBJ2-5, with 7 bases matching TRBD1. CDR1 and CDR2 from the germline V gene are MNHEY and SVGAGI. The CDR3 is made up of 14 amino acids. V was pared by 6 bases and J by 5 bases, with 9 bases of the junction left unmatched. In DNA, the CDR3 is TGTGCCAGCAGGAGACAGGGATCGGGGGAGACCCAGTACTTC. It specifies CASRRQGSGETQYF.

The chain couples TRBV5-4 to TRBJ2-1; 12 positions agree with TRBD2. In germline, CDR1 is SGHNT, CDR2 YYREEE (reference sequence). This CDR3 has 17 amino acids. The J segment lost 2 bases and the V segment lost 4 bases, leaving 7 bases of the junction unmatched. CDR3 DNA: TGTGCCAGCAGCAAGGCCGGACTAGCGGGAACCTACAATGAGCAGTTCTTC. The encoded protein is CASSKAGLAGTYNEQFF.

This chain links TRBV30 with TRBJ2-1; TRBD1 is a possible D gene (5 bases). The V gene's germline CDR1 is GTSNPN and CDR2 SVGIG (reference sequence). V was pared by 2 bases and J by 4 bases, with 12 bases between. The CDR3 sequence is 14 residues long. CDR3 in amino acids: CAWSLGQPYNEQFF. CDR3 in DNA: TGTGCCTGGAGTTTGGGGCAACCGTACAATGAGCAGTTCTTC.

V and J are TRBV5-8 and TRBJ1-1, with 7 bases identical to TRBD1. Trimming at V came to 4 bases and at J to 3 bases, leaving 6 bases not matched to a gene. The CDR3 extends over 14 amino acids. CDR1 SGHTS and CDR2 YDEGEE come from the germline V gene. The CDR3 nucleotides read TGTGCCAGCAGCATGGAGGGGGCCGACACTGAAGCTTTCTTT. It codes for CASSMEGADTEAFF. Combining the CDR3 with reference TRBV5-8 and TRBJ1-1 gives the whole variable domain EAGVTQSPTHLIKTRGQQATLRCSPISGHTSVYWYQQALGLGLQFLLWYDEGEERNRGNFPPRFSGRQFPNYSSELNVNALELEDSALYLCASSMEGADTEAFFGQGTRLTVV.

The V and J genes are TRBV7-2 and TRBJ1-2; 10 bases agree with TRBD1. V trimming: 3 bases; J trimming: 4 bases; junction bases outside the gene matches: 11. Germline V gene sequence: CDR1 SGHTA, CDR2 FQGNSA. The length of the CDR3 is 17 residues. The CDR3 DNA reads TGTGCCAGCAGCTTTGCTCCCCGGGACAGGGGTAGCTATGGCTACACCTTC. Protein product: CASSFAPRDRGSYGYTF.

The rearrangement uses TRBV7-2 and TRBJ1-5, with TRBD1 identical over 8 bases. V shed 4 bases, J shed 6 bases, and the junction held 11 bases outside the gene matches. CDR3 length equals 16 residues. Germline CDR1 SGHTA, CDR2 FQGNSA. CDR3 amino acids: CASSSMRQGSGQPQHF. The DNA for the CDR3 is TGTGCCAGCAGCTCGATGCGACAGGGGTCGGGTCAGCCCCAGCATTTT.

The rearrangement joins TRBV18 to TRBJ1-1, with 9 bases identical to TRBD1. Unmatched junction bases numbered 3, after V lost 3 bases and J lost 7 bases. Germline CDR1 KGHSH, CDR2 LQKENI. The CDR3 has 13 amino acids. The CDR3: CASSPTGGFEAFF. CDR3 nucleotide sequence: TGTGCCAGCTCACCTACAGGGGGCTTTGAAGCTTTCTTT.

J is TRBJ1-4 and V is TRBV27; perhaps TRBD1 as D (5 bases). Germline assignment: CDR1 MNHEY and CDR2 SMNVEV (reference sequence). CDR3 size: 15 residues. Between the trimmed V and J ends, which lost 2 bases and 0 bases, there was a span of 7 bases. CDR3 sequence: CASSLVGATNEKLFF. DNA of the CDR3: TGTGCCAGCAGTTTAGTAGGGGCAACTAATGAAAAACTGTTTTTT.

The CDR3 region is CASSEPRGSAGGSGTSTDTQYF. The CDR3 DNA sequence: TGTGCCAGCAGTGAACCCCGGGGGAGCGCGGGGGGTAGCGGTACTAGCACAGATACGCAGTATTTT. The chain links TRBV6-1 to TRBJ2-3; TRBD2 aligns across 8 bases. V was pared by 2 bases and J by 0 bases, with 22 bases of the junction left unmatched. Per the germline V gene, CDR1 is MNHNS and CDR2 is SASEGT. This CDR3 comprises 22 residues.

The chain recombines TRBV19 with TRBJ1-5; 7 bases are shared with TRBD1. Per germline, CDR1 LNHDA and CDR2 SQIVND (reference sequence). V gave up 4 bases and J gave up 5 bases; unmatched junction bases: 14. This CDR3 has 17 residues. The CDR3 coding sequence is TGTGCCAGTAGTAGAAACAGGGGCGCGGGATGGGATCAGCCCCAGCATTTT. Translating it yields CASSRNRGAGWDQPQHF.

The chain employs TRBV7-2 and TRBJ1-2, with 8 bases identical to TRBD1. There are 14 residues in the CDR3. V dropped 1 base and J dropped 7; count of bases not matched to a gene: 5. Germline V gene sequence: CDR1 SGHTA, CDR2 FQGNSA. CDR3 coding DNA: TGTGCCAGCAGCTTAGTACAGGGGGGACTTGGCTACACCTTC. This translates into CASSLVQGGLGYTF.